The sequence of this TCR beta chain was determined in a study of cytomegalovirus exposure and HLA in healthy donors. Use of 60 Vbeta and 13 Jbeta primers characterized the PCR. Repertoires were generated with immunoSEQ multiplex PCR, while TCRdb's copy carries only in-frame clones and drops some. The sample has 250,000 to 350,000 clones, approximately 90% seen once. Germline V gene data show CDR1 as MGHRA and CDR2 as YSYEKL. Germline trimming cut 1 base from V and 5 bases from J; bases unmatched to any gene: 18. This CDR3 is 20 amino acids long. This sequence joins TRBV4-1 and TRBJ2-1; 9 bases line up with TRBD2. The receptor's source is a man aged 35 to 55 in good health and CMV-seropositive. Sequencing used PBMCs. CDR3 in amino acids: CASSQAYSTSGPYGDNEQFF. CDR3 in DNA: TGCGCCAGCAGCCAAGCCTACTCGACTAGCGGTCCCTATGGGGACAATGAGCAGTTCTTC.